Below, 15 T cell receptor beta chains from the same sample are listed, as sequenced in a study of Ad26.COV2.S vaccination and SARS-CoV-2 variants. Described treatment: around 19 received Ad26.COV2.S at low or high dose, single or two shots; 5 received placebo; per-sample allocation not given. Samples came from day 63 after the first vaccine or placebo injection. The assay was immunoSEQ multiplex PCR, and TCRdb's table has in-frame clones only and misses some. The sample yields 300,000 to 400,000 clones, just under 85% seen once. The sequenced sample was peripheral blood, obtained in a trial of Ad26.COV2.S vaccine versus placebo. The receptors were sampled from a person aged 18-60 years who received the Ad26.COV2.S COVID-19 vaccine or a placebo.

The J gene is TRBJ1-5, the V gene TRBV7-3; D is unresolved. CDR3 length: 22 residues. Germline V CDR1 and CDR2: SGHTA, FQGTGA. V was clipped by 5 bases and J by 0 bases, with 32 bases between them. The CDR3 reads CASSPKKVGVSVGRHSNQPQHF. In DNA, the CDR3 is TGTGCCAGCAGCCCCAAAAAGGTAGGCGTTTCTGTAGGCAGGCATAGCAATCAGCCCCAGCATTTT.

This sequence joins TRBV6-4 and TRBJ2-3; TRBD2 matches 9 bases. Trimming removed 2 bases from V and 4 bases from J; junction bases left unmatched: 1. CDR3 length equals 14 residues. Germline CDR1 reads MRHNA; CDR2 reads SNTAGT. CDR3 protein: CASSDGTSSDTQYF. The CDR3 bases are TGTGCCAGCAGTGACGGGACTAGCTCAGATACGCAGTATTTT.

A single count supports this clone. J is TRBJ2-2 and V is TRBV12-5; D may be TRBD1 (6 bases). Germline assignment: CDR1 LGHNT and CDR2 FRNRAP. Deletions cut 0 bases from V and 10 bases from J, with 18 bases between. The CDR3 has 16 amino acids. The CDR3 nucleotides are TGTGCTAGTGGTTTGGTAGGGGGTAGTCGGGGTCCGGAGCTGTTTTTT. Translating it yields CASGLVGGSRGPELFF. The full variable domain, completed using reference TRBV12-5 and TRBJ2-2, is DARVTQTPRHKVTEMGQEVTMRCQPILGHNTVFWYRQTMMQGLELLAYFRNRAPLDDSGMPKDRFSAEMPDATLATLKIQPSEPRDSAVYFCASGLVGGSRGPELFFGEGSRLTVL.

The chain joins TRBV5-8 to TRBJ2-2; 7 nucleotides match TRBD1. The CDR3 length is 16 residues. Germline V lookup: CDR1 SGHTS, CDR2 YDEGEE. Trimming took 7 bases from V and 4 from J; bases not matched to a gene: 13. CDR3 bases: TGTGCCAGCTCGCGCTGGCCAGGGGGAAGCACCGGGGAGCTGTTTTTT. Its translation: CASSRWPGGSTGELFF.

The chain uses TRBV7-2 and TRBJ1-3; TRBD1 matches at 7 bases. Germline CDR1 and CDR2: SGHTA and FQGNSA. The CDR3 is made up of 17 amino acids. After removal of 5 bases from V and 10 bases from J, the junction contained 20 bases not matched to a gene. This CDR3 is CASSHIGQVSREGTIYF. The CDR3 DNA reads as TGTGCCAGCAGCCATATAGGACAGGTCTCACGGGAGGGGACCATATATTTT. Together with reference TRBV7-2 and TRBJ1-3, the CDR3 gives the full variable domain: GAGVSQSPSNKVTEKGKDVELRCDPISGHTALYWYRQSLGQGLEFLIYFQGNSAPDKSGLPSDRFSAERTGGSVSTLTIQRTQQEDSAVYLCASSHIGQVSREGTIYFGEGSWLTVV.

V usage is TRBV5-1 and J usage is TRBJ2-5; TRBD1 agrees at 7 bases. CDR1 is SGHRS and CDR2 is YFSETQ in the germline V gene. This CDR3 contains 14 residues. With 0 bases clipped from V and 5 bases from J, the junction kept 4 bases outside the gene matches. The CDR3 DNA reads as TGCGCCAGCAGCTTGGGGGCAGGGGGTGAGACCCAGTACTTC. Amino acid sequence: CASSLGAGGETQYF. The full variable domain, in which reference TRBV5-1 and TRBJ2-5 provide the parts outside the CDR3, is KAGVTQTPRYLIKTRGQQVTLSCSPISGHRSVSWYQQTPGQGLQFLFEYFSETQRNKGNFPGRFSGRQFSNSRSEMNVSTLELGDSALYLCASSLGAGGETQYFGPGTRLLVL.

The count of this clone is one. V and J are TRBV29-1 and TRBJ2-3; D is ambiguous. The CDR3 extends over 13 amino acids. Germline loops: CDR1 SQVTM, CDR2 ANQGSEA. Trimming shortened V by 0 bases and J by 3 bases, and 7 bases separated the two germline ends. This CDR3 reads CSVEDIGTDTQYF. The CDR3 DNA sequence: TGCAGCGTTGAAGATATTGGGACAGATACGCAGTATTTT.

The chain links TRBV9 to TRBJ2-2; 12 bases are a match to TRBD2. This CDR3 has 15 residues. V shed 4 bases and J 5 bases; nucleotides not matched to a gene: 3. CDR1 is SGDLS, CDR2 YYNGEE, per germline. Here the CDR3 reads CASSPGLAGTGELFF. The CDR3 DNA reads TGTGCCAGCAGCCCCGGACTAGCGGGGACCGGGGAGCTGTTTTTT.

There are a few counts of this clone. This chain joins TRBV4-2 and TRBJ2-1; D may be TRBD1 (6 bases). The germline V and J ends were trimmed by 1 base and 8 bases, with 21 bases remaining between them. Germline lookup yields CDR1 LGHNA and CDR2 YNFKEQ. The CDR3 loop spans 17 amino acids. The CDR3: CASSQGTQGRVFDEQFF. The CDR3, as DNA: TGTGCCAGCAGCCAAGGAACACAGGGAAGAGTTTTCGATGAGCAGTTCTTC.

This clone appeared once. The V call is TRBV6-4, the J call TRBJ2-3; D call uncertain. CDR1 is MRHNA, CDR2 SNTAGT, per germline. This CDR3 contains 14 residues. V lost 4 bases and J lost 2, with 10 bases in between. This CDR3 reads CASSVSYTTDTQYF. DNA for the CDR3: TGTGCCAGCAGTGTTTCCTACACCACAGATACGCAGTATTTT.

The chain links TRBV28 to TRBJ1-2; D unresolved. The CDR3 loop spans 12 amino acids. Germline CDR1 is MDHEN and CDR2 is SYDVKM. V was cut by 7 bases and J by 2 bases, with 8 bases left in between. The CDR3 DNA reads TGTGCCAGCACTACGGGGAACTATGGCTACACCTTC. Translated, it gives CASTTGNYGYTF.

CDR3 region: CASSLPGLYNEQFF. The CDR3 bases are TGTGCCAGCAGTTTGCCAGGGTTGTACAATGAGCAGTTCTTC. The V gene is TRBV6-2 or TRBV6-3, the J gene TRBJ2-1; the D gene is possibly TRBD1 (5 bases). CDR3 length: 14 amino acids. Trimming left V 4 bases short and J 4 bases short, with 11 bases between. The germline V gene encodes CDR1 MNHEY and CDR2 SVGEGT.

The genes are TRBV6-5 and TRBJ2-1; the D is unclear. V was shortened by 6 bases and J by 5 bases, with 5 bases between the two germline ends. The CDR3 has 11 amino acids. The germline gives CDR1 MNHEY, CDR2 SVGAGI. CDR3 amino acids: CASSRDNEQFF. The CDR3 DNA reads as TGTGCCAGCAGCCGGGACAATGAGCAGTTCTTC.

Details on this clone: The sample contains more than one DNA sequence encoding this CDR3. The chain recombines TRBV29-1 with TRBJ2-1; D remains unclear. Germline assignment: CDR1 SQVTM and CDR2 ANQGSEA. V was pared by 6 bases and J by 4 bases, with 7 bases between. The CDR3 contains 11 residues. The CDR3: CSVGLYNEQFF. The CDR3 region has the DNA TGCAGCGTGGGTTTGTACAATGAGCAGTTCTTC.

This rearrangement joins TRBV4-1 to TRBJ2-7, with D unclear. The CDR3 extends over 14 amino acids. The V gene lost 2 bases and the J gene lost 6 bases, with 14 bases spanning the gap. CDR1 is MGHRA, CDR2 YSYEKL, per germline. DNA for the CDR3: TGCGCCAGCAGCCAACAAGAACGGTTTGGCGAGCAGTACTTC. Residues: CASSQQERFGEQYF.